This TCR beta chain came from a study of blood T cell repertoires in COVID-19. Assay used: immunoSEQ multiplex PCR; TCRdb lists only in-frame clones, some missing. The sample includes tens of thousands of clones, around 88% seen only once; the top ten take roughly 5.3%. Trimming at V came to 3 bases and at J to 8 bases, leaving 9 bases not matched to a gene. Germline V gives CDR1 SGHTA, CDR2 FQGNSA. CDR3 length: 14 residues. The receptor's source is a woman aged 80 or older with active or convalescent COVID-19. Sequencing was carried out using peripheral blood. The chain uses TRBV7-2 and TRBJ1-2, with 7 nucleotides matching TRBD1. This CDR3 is CASSLAPGTEGYTF. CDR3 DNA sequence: TGTGCCAGCAGCTTGGCCCCCGGGACAGAAGGCTACACCTTC.